This T cell receptor beta chain is drawn from a study of CD8+CD57+ T cells in acquired aplastic anemia. Study summary: On average, sorted CD4+ and CD8+ cells gave roughly 2.9 ug of DNA. CD4+ reads averaged about 10.8 million in healthy donors.

Broader study findings: Patients did not significantly differ from controls in CD8+ Simpson's diversity. Patients and controls were found to share about 31 CD8+ CDR3 sequences.

Germline CDR1 is ENHRY and CDR2 is SYGVKD. This CDR3 has 11 residues. TCR beta VDJ and CDR3 profiling used genomic DNA as template. A single record per CDR3 protein comes from TCRdb applying MiXCR to the reads. Of about 420,000 distinct CDR3 sequences in the sample, around 68% were seen once. A remark on this clonotype: What it binds is not known. An end of the junction differs from the germline gene, which may be a read error.

J is TRBJ1-2 and V is TRBV10-3; 8 nucleotides match TRBD1. Material for sequencing was sorted CD4+, CD8+, or CD8+CD57+ T cells (not recorded which) from PBMCs. The source is a human donor in good health, serving as a control. The CDR3 is CAISESTGEFF. Here the CDR3 DNA reads TGTGCCATCAGTGAGTCGACAGGGGAGTTCTTC.